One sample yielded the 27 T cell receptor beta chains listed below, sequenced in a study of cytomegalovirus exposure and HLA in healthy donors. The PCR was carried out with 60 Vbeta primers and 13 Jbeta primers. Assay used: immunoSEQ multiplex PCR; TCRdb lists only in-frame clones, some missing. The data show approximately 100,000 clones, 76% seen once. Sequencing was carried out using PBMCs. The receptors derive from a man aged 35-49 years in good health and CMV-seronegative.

CDR3 nucleotide sequence: TGTGCCAGCACCCCAGACAGCTTTAGCAATCAGCCCCAGCATTTT. It encodes CASTPDSFSNQPQHF. This chain links TRBV9 with TRBJ1-5; weak D call: TRBD1 (5 bases). The CDR3 spans 15 residues. V lost 6 bases, J lost 0 bases, and 13 bases lay in between. Germline values: CDR1 SGDLS, CDR2 YYNGEE.

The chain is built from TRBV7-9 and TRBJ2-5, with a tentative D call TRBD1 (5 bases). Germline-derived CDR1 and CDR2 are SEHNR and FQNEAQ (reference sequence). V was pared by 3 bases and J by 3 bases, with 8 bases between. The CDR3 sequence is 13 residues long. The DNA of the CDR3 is TGTGCCAGCAGCTTGACAGAAGAAGAGACCCAGTACTTC. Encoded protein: CASSLTEEETQYF.

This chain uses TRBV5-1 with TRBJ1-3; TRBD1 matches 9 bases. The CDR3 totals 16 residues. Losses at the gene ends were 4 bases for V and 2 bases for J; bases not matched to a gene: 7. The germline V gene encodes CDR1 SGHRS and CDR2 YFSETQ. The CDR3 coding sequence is TGCGCCAGCAGCGGGGTGGACAGGGGAACTGGAAACACCATATATTTT. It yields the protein CASSGVDRGTGNTIYF.

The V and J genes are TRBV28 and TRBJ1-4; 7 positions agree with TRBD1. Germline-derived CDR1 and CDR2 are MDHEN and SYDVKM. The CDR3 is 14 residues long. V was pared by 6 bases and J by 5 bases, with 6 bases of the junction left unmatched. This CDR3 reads CASRKGQPNEKLFF. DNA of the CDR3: TGTGCCAGCAGGAAGGGACAGCCAAATGAAAAACTGTTTTTT.

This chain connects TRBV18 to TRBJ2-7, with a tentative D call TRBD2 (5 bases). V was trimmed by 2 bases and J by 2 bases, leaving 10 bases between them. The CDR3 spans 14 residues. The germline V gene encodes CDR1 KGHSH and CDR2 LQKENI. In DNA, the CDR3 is TGTGCCAGCTCACCAAAGGACGGGGCCTACGAGCAGTACTTC. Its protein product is CASSPKDGAYEQYF.

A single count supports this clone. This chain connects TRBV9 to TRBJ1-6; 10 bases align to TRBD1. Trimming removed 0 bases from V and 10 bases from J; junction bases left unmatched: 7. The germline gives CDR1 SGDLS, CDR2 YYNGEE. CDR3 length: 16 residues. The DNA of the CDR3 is TGTGCCAGCAGCGTAGACCCCGGGACAGGGGTGTCACCCCTCCACTTT. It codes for CASSVDPGTGVSPLHF. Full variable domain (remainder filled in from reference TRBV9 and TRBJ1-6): DSGVTQTPKHLITATGQRVTLRCSPRSGDLSVYWYQQSLDQGLQFLIQYYNGEERAKGNILERFSAQQFPDLHSELNLSSLELGDSALYFCASSVDPGTGVSPLHFGNGTRLTVT.

The CDR3 spells CAWSVWGVGNTIYF. CDR3 DNA: TGTGCCTGGAGTGTTTGGGGGGTCGGAAACACCATATATTTT. V usage is TRBV30 and J usage is TRBJ1-3; D is perhaps TRBD1 (5 bases). The CDR3 extends over 14 amino acids. Germline V gene data show CDR1 as GTSNPN and CDR2 as SVGIG (reference sequence). V lost 0 bases and J 4 bases, leaving 10 bases between the germline ends. Full variable domain (remainder filled in from reference TRBV30 and TRBJ1-3): SQTIHQWPATLVQPVGSPLSLECTVEGTSNPNLYWYRQAAGRGLQLLFYSVGIGQISSEVPQNLSASRPQDRQFILSSKKLLLSDSGFYLCAWSVWGVGNTIYFGEGSWLTVV.

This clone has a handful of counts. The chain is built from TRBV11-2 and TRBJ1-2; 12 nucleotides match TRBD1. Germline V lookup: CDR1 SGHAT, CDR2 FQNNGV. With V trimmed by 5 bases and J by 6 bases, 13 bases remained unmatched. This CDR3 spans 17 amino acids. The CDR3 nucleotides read TGTGCCAGCAGCAACTCCGGGACAGGGGGCGTTGTACATGGCTACACCTTC. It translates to CASSNSGTGGVVHGYTF.

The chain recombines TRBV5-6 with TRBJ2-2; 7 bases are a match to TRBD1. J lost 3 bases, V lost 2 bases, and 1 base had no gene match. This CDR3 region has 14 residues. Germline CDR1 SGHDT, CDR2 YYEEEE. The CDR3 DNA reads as TGTGCCAGCAGCTTCGACAGGGACACCGGGGAGCTGTTTTTT. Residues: CASSFDRDTGELFF.

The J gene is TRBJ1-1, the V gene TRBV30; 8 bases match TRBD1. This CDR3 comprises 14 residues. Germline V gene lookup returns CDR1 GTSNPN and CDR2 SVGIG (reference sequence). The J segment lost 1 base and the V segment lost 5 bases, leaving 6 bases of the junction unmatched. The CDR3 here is CAWGTGVQNTEAFF. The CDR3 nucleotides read TGTGCCTGGGGGACAGGCGTGCAGAACACTGAAGCTTTCTTT.

Here the CDR3 DNA reads TGTGCCATCAGTGATGAGGGAAACTATGGCTACACCTTC. Its protein product is CAISDEGNYGYTF. The rearrangement links TRBV10-3 to TRBJ1-2, with D hard to call. The germline gives CDR1 ENHRY, CDR2 SYGVKD. The CDR3 loop spans 13 amino acids. Trimming removed 3 bases at V and 2 bases at J, with 7 bases between.

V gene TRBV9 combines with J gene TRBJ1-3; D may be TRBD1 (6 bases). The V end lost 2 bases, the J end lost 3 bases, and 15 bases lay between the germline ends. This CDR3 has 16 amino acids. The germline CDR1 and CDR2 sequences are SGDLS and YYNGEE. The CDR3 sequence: CASSVASGDVGNTIYF. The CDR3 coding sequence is TGTGCCAGCAGCGTTGCTTCAGGGGACGTTGGAAACACCATATATTTT.

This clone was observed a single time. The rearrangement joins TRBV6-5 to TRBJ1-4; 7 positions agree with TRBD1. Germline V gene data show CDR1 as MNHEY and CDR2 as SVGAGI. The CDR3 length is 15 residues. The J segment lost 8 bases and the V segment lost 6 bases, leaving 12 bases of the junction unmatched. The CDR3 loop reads CASRSKPSGGEKLFF. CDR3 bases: TGTGCCAGCAGATCCAAACCCTCAGGGGGAGAAAAACTGTTTTTT.

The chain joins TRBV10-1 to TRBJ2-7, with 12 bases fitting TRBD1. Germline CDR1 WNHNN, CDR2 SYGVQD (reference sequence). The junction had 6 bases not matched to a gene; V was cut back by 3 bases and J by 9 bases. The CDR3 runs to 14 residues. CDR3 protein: CASSDGTGGGRQYV. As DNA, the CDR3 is TGCGCCAGCAGTGATGGGACAGGGGGCGGACGGCAGTACGTC.

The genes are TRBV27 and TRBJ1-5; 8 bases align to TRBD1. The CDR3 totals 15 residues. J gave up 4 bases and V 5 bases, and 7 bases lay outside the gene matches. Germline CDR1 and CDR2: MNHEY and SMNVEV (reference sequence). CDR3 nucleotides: TGTGCCAGCAGTGGGGGACAGGAAAAGAATCAGCCCCAGCATTTT. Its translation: CASSGGQEKNQPQHF.

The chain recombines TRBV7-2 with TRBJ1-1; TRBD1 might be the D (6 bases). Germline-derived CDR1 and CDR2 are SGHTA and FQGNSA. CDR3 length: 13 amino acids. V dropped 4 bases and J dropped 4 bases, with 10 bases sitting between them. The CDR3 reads CASSSQGGTEAFF. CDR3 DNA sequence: TGTGCCAGCAGCTCACAGGGTGGCACTGAAGCTTTCTTT. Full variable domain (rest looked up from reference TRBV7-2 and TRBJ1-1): GAGVSQSPSNKVTEKGKDVELRCDPISGHTALYWYRQSLGQGLEFLIYFQGNSAPDKSGLPSDRFSAERTGGSVSTLTIQRTQQEDSAVYLCASSSQGGTEAFFGQGTRLTVV.

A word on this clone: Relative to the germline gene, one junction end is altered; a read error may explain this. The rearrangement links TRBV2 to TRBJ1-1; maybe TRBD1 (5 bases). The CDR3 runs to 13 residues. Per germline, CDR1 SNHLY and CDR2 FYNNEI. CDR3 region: CASSEAQGRGRVF. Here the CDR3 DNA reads TGTGCCAGCAGTGAAGCGCAGGGCAGAGGTCGTGTCTTT.

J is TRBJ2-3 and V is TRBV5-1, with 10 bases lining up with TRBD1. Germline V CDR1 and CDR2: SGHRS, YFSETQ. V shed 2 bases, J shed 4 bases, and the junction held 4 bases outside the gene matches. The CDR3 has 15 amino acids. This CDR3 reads CASSFKGTGADTQYF. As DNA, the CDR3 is TGCGCCAGCAGCTTCAAGGGGACAGGGGCAGATACGCAGTATTTT.

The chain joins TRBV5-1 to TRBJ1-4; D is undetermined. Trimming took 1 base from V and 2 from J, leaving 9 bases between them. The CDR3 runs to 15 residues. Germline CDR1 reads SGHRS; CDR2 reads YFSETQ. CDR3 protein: CASSLNVATNEKLFF. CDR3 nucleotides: TGCGCCAGCAGCTTGAATGTGGCTACTAATGAAAAACTGTTTTTT.

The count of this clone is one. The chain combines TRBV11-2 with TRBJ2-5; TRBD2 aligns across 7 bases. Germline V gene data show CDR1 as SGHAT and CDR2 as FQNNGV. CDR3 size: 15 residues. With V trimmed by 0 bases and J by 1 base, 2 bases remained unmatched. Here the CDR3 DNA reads TGTGCCAGCAGCTTAGAGGCGGGGGTCCAAGAGACCCAGTACTTC. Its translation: CASSLEAGVQETQYF.

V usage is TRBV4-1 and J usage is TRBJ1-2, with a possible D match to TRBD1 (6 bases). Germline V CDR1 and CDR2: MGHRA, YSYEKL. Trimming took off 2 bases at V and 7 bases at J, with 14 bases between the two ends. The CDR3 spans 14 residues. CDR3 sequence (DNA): TGCGCCAGCAGCCAATCCACAGGGTCGGCTGGCTACACCTTC. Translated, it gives CASSQSTGSAGYTF.

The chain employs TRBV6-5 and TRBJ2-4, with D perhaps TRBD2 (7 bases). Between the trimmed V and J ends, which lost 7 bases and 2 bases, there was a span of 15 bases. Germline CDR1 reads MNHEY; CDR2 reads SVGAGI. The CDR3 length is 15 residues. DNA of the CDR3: TGTGCCAGCACCTCGTCGGGGGGCCCCAAAAACATTCAGTACTTC. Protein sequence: CASTSSGGPKNIQYF.

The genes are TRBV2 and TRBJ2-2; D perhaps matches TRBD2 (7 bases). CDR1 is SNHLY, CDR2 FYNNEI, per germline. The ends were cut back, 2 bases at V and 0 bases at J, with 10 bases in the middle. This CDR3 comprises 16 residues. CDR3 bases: TGTGCCAGCAGTGAACGGGGGGCCCCGAACACCGGGGAGCTGTTTTTT. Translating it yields CASSERGAPNTGELFF.

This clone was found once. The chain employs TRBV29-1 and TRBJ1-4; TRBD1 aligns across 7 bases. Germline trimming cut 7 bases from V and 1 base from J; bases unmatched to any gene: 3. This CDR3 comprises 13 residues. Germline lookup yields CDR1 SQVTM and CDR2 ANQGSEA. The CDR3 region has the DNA TGCAGCGGCCGGACAGGAACTAATGAAAAACTGTTTTTT. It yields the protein CSGRTGTNEKLFF.

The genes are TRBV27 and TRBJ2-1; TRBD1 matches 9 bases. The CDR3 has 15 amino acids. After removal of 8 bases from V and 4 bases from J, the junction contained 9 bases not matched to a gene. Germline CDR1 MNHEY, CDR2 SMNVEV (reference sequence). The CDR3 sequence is CASGSTGGGYNEQFF. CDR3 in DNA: TGTGCCAGCGGGTCAACAGGGGGCGGTTACAATGAGCAGTTCTTC.

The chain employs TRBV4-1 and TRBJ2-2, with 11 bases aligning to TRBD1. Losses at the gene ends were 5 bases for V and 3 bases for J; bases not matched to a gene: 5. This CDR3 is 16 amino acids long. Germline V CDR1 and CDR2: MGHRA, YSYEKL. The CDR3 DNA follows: TGCGCCAGCAGCTCCCGGGGACAGGGGGACACCGGGGAGCTGTTTTTT. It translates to CASSSRGQGDTGELFF.

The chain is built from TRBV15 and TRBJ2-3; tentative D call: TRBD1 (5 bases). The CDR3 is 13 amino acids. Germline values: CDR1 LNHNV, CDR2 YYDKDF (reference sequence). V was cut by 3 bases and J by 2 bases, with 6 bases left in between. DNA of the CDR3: TGTGCCACCAGCAGGGACAACACAGATACGCAGTATTTT. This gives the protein CATSRDNTDTQYF.